This T cell receptor beta chain was found in a study of CD8+ T cells in alopecia areata. Across the study: Patients in the treated group were given tofacitinib by mouth, 5 to 10 mg twice a day.

Treatment of the sample: oral pan-JAK inhibitor, 5-10 mg twice daily. CD4+ and CD8+ T cells were sorted from PBMCs. The CDR3 runs 21 residues. Notes on the study in general: In scalp, tofacitinib significantly decreased clonality and expanded CD8+ clones among the top 100. An increase in clonality over normal scalp was evident in lesional scalp, especially alopecia totalis/universalis.

This clone was seen a few times. Its antigen is still unknown. Following extraction, RNA underwent reverse transcription to cDNA, which served as the sequencing template. Sequenced by immunoSEQ multiplex PCR; TCRdb stores in-frame clones only, minus some. The table has 200,000 to 250,000 clones, more than 60% seen once. The sample in question was CD4+ T cells sorted from blood, obtained between weeks 43 and 45, from a patient treated with tofacitinib. This receptor was identified in a human donor with alopecia areata. The J gene is TRBJ2-6, the V gene TRBV21-1; the DNA was not compared with TRBD1, the D call given in the table. TRBV21-1 corresponds to a pseudogene. The CDR3 is CASSKDPQARDSNSGANVLTF. In DNA form, the CDR3 reads TGTGCCAGCAGCAAAGACCCACAGGCTCGGGACAGCAACTCTGGGGCCAACGTCCTGACTTTC.